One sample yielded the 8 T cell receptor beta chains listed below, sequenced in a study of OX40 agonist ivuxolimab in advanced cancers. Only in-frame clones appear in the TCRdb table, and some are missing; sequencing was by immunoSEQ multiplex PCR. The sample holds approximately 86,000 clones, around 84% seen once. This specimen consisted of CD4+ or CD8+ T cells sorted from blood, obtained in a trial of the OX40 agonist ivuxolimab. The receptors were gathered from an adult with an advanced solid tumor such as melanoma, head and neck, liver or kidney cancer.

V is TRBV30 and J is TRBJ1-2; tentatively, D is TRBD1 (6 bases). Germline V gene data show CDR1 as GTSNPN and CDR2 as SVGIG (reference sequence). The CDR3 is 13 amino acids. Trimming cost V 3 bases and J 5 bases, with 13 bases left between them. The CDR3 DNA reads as TGTGCCTGGAGAGGGGGGGGAGTGTATGGCTACACCTTC. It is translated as CAWRGGGVYGYTF.

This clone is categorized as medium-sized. CDR3 loop: CASSPGHSSGTEAFF. The CDR3 DNA reads TGTGCCAGCAGCCCGGGACACTCGTCAGGGACTGAAGCTTTCTTT. The genes are TRBV6-5 and TRBJ1-1; weak D call: TRBD1 (6 bases). The V end lost 6 bases, the J end lost 5 bases, and 19 bases lay between the germline ends. This CDR3 region has 15 residues. Germline V lookup: CDR1 MNHEY, CDR2 SVGAGI.

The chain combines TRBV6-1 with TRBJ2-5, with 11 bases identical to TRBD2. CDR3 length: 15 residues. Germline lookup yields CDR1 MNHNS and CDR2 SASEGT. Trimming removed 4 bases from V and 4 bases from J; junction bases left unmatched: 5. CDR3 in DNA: TGTGCCAGCAGTGTAGCGGGGGGGCCCAGAGAGACCCAGTACTTC. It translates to CASSVAGGPRETQYF.

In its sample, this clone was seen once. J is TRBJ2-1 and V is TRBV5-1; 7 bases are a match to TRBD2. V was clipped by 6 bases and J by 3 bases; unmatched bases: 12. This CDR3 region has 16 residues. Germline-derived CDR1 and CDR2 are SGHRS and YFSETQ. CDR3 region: CASTPGEGRVYNEQFF. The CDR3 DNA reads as TGCGCCAGCACCCCTGGTGAAGGGAGGGTCTACAATGAGCAGTTCTTC.

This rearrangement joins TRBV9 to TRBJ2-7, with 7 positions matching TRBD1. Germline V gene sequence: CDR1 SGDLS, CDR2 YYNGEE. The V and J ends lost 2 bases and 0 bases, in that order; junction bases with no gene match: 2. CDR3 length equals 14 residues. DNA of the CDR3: TGTGCCAGCAGCGTCGGGACAGTCTCCTACGAGCAGTACTTC. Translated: CASSVGTVSYEQYF. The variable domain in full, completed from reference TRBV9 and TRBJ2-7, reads DSGVTQTPKHLITATGQRVTLRCSPRSGDLSVYWYQQSLDQGLQFLIQYYNGEERAKGNILERFSAQQFPDLHSELNLSSLELGDSALYFCASSVGTVSYEQYFGPGTRLTVT.

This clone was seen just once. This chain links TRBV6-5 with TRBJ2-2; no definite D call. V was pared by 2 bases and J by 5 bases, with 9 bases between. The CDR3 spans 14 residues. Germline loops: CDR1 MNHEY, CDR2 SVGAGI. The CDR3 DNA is TGTGCCAGCAGTTACGGGGATAGGACCGGGGAGCTGTTTTTT. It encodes CASSYGDRTGELFF.

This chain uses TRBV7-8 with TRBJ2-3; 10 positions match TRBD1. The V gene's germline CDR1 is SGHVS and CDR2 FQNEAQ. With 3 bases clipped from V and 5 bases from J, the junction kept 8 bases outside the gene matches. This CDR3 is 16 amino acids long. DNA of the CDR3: TGTGCCAGCAGCTTTAGACGGGACAGGGGTCAAGATACGCAGTATTTT. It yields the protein CASSFRRDRGQDTQYF.

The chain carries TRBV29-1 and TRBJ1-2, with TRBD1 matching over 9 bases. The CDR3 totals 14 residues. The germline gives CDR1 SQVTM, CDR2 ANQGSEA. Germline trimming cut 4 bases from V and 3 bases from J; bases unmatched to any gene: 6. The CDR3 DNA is TGCAGCGTTGGGACAGGGGCGGACTACTATGGCTACACCTTC. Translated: CSVGTGADYYGYTF.